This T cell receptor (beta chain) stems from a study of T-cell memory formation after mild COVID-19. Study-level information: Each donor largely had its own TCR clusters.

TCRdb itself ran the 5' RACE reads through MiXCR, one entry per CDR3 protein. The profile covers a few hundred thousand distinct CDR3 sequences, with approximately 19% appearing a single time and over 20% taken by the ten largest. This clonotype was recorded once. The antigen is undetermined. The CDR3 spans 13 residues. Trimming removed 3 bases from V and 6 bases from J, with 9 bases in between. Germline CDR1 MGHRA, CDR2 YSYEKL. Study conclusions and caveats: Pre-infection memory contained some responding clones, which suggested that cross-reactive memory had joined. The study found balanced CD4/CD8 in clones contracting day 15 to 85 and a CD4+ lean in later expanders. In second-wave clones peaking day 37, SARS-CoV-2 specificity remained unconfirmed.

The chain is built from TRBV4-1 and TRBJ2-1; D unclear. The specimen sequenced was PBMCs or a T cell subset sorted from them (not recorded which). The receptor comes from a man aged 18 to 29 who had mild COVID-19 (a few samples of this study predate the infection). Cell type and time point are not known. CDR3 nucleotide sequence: TGCGCCAGCAGCCAGTTCTCCGGCAATGAGCAGTTCTTC. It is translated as CASSQFSGNEQFF.